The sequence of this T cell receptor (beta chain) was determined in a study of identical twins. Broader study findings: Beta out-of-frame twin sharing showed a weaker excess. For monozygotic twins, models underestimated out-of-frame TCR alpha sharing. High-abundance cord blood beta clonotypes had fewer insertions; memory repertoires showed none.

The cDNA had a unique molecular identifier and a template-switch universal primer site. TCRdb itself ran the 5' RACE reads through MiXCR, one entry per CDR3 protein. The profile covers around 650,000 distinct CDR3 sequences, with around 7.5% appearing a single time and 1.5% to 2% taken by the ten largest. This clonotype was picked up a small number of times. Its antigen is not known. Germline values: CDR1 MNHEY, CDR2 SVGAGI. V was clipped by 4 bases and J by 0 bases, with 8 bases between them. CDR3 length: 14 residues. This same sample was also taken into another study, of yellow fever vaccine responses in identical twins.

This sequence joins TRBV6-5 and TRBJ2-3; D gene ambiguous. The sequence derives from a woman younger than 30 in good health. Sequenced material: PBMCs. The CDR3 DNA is TGTGCCAGCAGTTCCCCAGAAAGCACAGATACGCAGTATTTT. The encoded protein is CASSSPESTDTQYF.